This T cell receptor (beta chain) came from a study of CXCR3-negative and CXCR3-positive naive CD8 T cells. Study-level results: Unlike memory cells, which differed, naive CXCR3-negative and CXCR3-positive cells had similar TRBV-TRBJ usage. After cryopreservation, expression of CXCR3 was partially reduced, and most assays were run with fresh PBMCs. Relative to memory CD8+ cells, whose diversity was much lower, both naive subsets had comparably high diversity. CXCR3-positive naive cells had more hydrophobic TRB CDR3s than CXCR3-negative naive cells.

Germline lookup yields CDR1 SEHNR and CDR2 FQNEAQ (reference sequence). This CDR3 comprises 14 residues. A word on this clonotype: Its antigen is unknown.

UMI-labeled TRB cDNA libraries were prepared by 5' RACE. For each CDR3 protein, TCRdb gives one entry from its re-call of the 5' RACE reads, without DNA. The sample data list 110,000 or so distinct CDR3 sequences. Phenotypically, naive CD8+ T cells corresponded to CD45RO-CCR7+CD27+CD95-. Input material: naive CXCR3+ CD8+ T cells from blood. The subset was: CD45RO-CCR7+CD27+CD95- naive CD8+ T cells expressing CXCR3 (TNR3+). The V and J genes are TRBV7-9 and TRBJ1-1; TCRdb names TRBD1, which stays unverified in the absence of DNA. The source is a human donor in good health. Some clones in this sample may be carry-over from other donors' samples. The chain's CDR3 is CASSWDRKGTEAFF. Complete variable domain (other parts from reference TRBV7-9 and TRBJ1-1): DTGVSQNPRHKITKRGQNVTFRCDPISEHNRLYWYRQTLGQGPEFLTYFQNEAQLEKSRLLSDRFSAERPKGSFSTLEIQRTEQGDSAMYLCASSWDRKGTEAFFGQGTRLTVV.